This T cell receptor (beta chain) came from a study of long-term antiretroviral therapy in people with HIV. Study observations and caveats: In samples taken after ART, diversity increased but remained below transplant donor control levels. Clones with expansion before ART led the repertoire at all time points.

Every one of the donors gave at least one pre-ART PBMC sample and at least two post-ART PBMC samples. Sequencing relied on immunoSEQ assay v3.0, run at survey level. Generated by immunoSEQ multiplex PCR, the TCRdb table keeps only in-frame clones and is missing some. Counted here are some 9,700 clones, over 70% occurring once; the ten biggest clones make up 20% to 25%. Regarding this clone: Its target is unknown.

Deletions cut 9 bases from V and 4 bases from J, with 12 bases between. Germline assignment: CDR1 MNHNS and CDR2 SASEGT. The CDR3 has 12 amino acids. This receptor was taken from a man aged 35 to 55 with HIV. Material: unsorted PBMCs, obtained 1.8 years before starting antiretroviral therapy. The rearrangement joins TRBV6-1 to TRBJ1-2, with TRBD1 as a possible D gene (5 bases). The CDR3 reads CASSQVSYGYTF. Here the CDR3 DNA reads TGTGCCAGTTCACAGGTGTCCTATGGCTACACCTTC.